These T cell receptor beta chains were read from a single sample in a study of blood T cell repertoires in COVID-19. Profiling relied on immunoSEQ multiplex PCR, and the TCRdb table lists in-frame clones only, not all of them. The sample lists fewer than 250,000 clones; about 90% were seen once. The material sequenced was peripheral blood. The receptors come from a man younger than 45 with COVID-19, enrolled during active disease. Each CDR3 is given without its conserved first and last residue. The order of the fields is clone size, V gene, CDR3 protein. Size values are once, few and many counts, or a class for expanded clones, and some rows have none.

clone_size: NA; v_call: TRBV9; cdr3_aa: ASSPDRRETQY
clone_size: NA; v_call: TRBV5-1; cdr3_aa: ASSLSASGTGNGYGYT
clone_size: NA; v_call: TRBV2; cdr3_aa: ASYIDSNSPLH
clone_size: NA; v_call: TRBV6-5; cdr3_aa: ASRKQGGNQPQH
clone_size: NA; v_call: TRBV29-1; cdr3_aa: SGWEGTEAF
clone_size: NA; v_call: TRBV5-1; cdr3_aa: ASSWGELHNEQF
clone_size: NA; v_call: TRBV23-1; cdr3_aa: ASSQKDRTRPQDTQY
clone_size: NA; v_call: TRBV18; cdr3_aa: ASSPRATYTEAF
clone_size: NA; v_call: TRBV11-2; cdr3_aa: ASSLLGARVSNEQF
clone_size: few; v_call: TRBV4-1; cdr3_aa: ASSQDRAGSVLEQY
clone_size: NA; v_call: TRBV10-1; cdr3_aa: ASSARKTNTEAF
clone_size: NA; v_call: TRBV24-1; cdr3_aa: AALFGGYNSPLH
clone_size: NA; v_call: TRBV18; cdr3_aa: ASSPERTTNEKLF
clone_size: NA; v_call: TRBV14; cdr3_aa: ASRQSGNTIY
clone_size: NA; v_call: TRBV18; cdr3_aa: ASSGLAGVSSYNEQF
clone_size: NA; v_call: TRBV19; cdr3_aa: ASSKTGDRPQH
clone_size: NA; v_call: TRBV19; cdr3_aa: ASSIKPLEVGQPQH